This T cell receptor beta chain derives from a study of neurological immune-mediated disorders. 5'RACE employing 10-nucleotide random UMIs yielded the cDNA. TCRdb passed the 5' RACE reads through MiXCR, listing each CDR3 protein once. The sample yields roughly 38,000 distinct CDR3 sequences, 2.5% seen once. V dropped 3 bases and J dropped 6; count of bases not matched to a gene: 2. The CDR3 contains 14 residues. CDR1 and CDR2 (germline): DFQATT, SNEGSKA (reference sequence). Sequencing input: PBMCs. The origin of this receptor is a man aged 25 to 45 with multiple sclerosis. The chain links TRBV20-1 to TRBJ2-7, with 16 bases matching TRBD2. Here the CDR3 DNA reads TGCAGTGCTAGTGGGACTAGCGGGAGGGCCGAGCAGTACTTC. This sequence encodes CSASGTSGRAEQYF.